This T cell receptor beta chain was observed in a study of beta chain features in type 1 diabetes. Study at large: Sorted cells numbering some 110 million were examined across all samples.

The authors sorted CD4+ naive, central memory, regulatory and stem cell-like memory cells via CD45RO/CCR7/CD25/CD127/CD95/CD27. Germline V gene data show CDR1 as SGHTA and CDR2 as FQGNSA. The CDR3 sequence is 13 residues long. The trim removed 8 bases at V and 7 bases at J, leaving 8 bases unmatched. In regard to this clone: Antigen unknown.

General study findings and limits: Naive, central memory and regulatory TCRB repertoires appeared more similar among patients than healthy donors. HLA effects on TCRB rearrangement stayed unresolved here.

Every isolated RNA sample was fully reverse transcribed, so sequencing captured expressed TCRB transcripts. Sequenced by immunoSEQ multiplex PCR; TCRdb stores in-frame clones only, minus some. The sample has 300,000 to 350,000 clones; around 20% are singletons. The sample consisted of naive CD4+ T cells from blood. The clonotype comes from a young woman in good health. V usage is TRBV7-2 and J usage is TRBJ2-4, with 7 bases aligning to TRBD2. The CDR3 DNA sequence: TGTGCCAGCGTTGCGCGGGGAGGGAACATTCAGTACTTC. Translating it yields CASVARGGNIQYF.